This TCR beta chain was recorded in a study of control samples from healthy donors and cancer patients. The method was immunoSEQ multiplex PCR; TCRdb's version includes in-frame clones alone and lacks a portion of them. Among about 130,000 clones listed, roughly 94% were seen once. Trimming took off 1 base at V and 4 bases at J, with 13 bases between the two ends. The CDR3 sequence is 15 residues long. Germline V lookup: CDR1 SGHNT, CDR2 YYREEE (reference sequence). The chain has TRBV5-4 and TRBJ2-3, with D maybe TRBD1 (5 bases). The source of this sequence is a man aged 60 to 69 with colorectal cancer. Sequenced sample: PBMCs. For the CDR3, the DNA is TGTGCCAGCAGCTTGAGTACCAGGGTGGCAGATACGCAGTATTTT. The encoded protein is CASSLSTRVADTQYF.